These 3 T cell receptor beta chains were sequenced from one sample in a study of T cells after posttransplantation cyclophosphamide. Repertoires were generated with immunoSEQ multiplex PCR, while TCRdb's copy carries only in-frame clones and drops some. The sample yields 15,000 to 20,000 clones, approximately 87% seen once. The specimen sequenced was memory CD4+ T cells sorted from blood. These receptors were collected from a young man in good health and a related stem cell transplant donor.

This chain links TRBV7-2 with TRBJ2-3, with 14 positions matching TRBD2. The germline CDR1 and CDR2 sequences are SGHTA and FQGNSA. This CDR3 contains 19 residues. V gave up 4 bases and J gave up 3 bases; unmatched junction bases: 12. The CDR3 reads CASSSRWTSGGMGTDTQYF. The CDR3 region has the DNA TGTGCCAGCAGCTCCCGATGGACTAGCGGGGGGATGGGGACAGATACGCAGTATTTT.

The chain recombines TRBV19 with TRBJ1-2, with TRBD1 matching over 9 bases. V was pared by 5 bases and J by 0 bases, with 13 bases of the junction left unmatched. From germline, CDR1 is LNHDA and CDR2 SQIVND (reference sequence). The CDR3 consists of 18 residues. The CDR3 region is CASSPLQGQGLANYGYTF. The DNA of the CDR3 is TGTGCCAGTAGTCCCCTCCAAGGACAGGGGCTAGCTAACTATGGCTACACCTTC.

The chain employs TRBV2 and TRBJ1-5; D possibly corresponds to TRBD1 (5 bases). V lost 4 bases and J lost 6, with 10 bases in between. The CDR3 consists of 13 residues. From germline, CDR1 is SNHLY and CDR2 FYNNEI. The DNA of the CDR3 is TGTGCCAGCAGTGCCAGGGAAGTTCAGCCCCAGCATTTT. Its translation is CASSAREVQPQHF.